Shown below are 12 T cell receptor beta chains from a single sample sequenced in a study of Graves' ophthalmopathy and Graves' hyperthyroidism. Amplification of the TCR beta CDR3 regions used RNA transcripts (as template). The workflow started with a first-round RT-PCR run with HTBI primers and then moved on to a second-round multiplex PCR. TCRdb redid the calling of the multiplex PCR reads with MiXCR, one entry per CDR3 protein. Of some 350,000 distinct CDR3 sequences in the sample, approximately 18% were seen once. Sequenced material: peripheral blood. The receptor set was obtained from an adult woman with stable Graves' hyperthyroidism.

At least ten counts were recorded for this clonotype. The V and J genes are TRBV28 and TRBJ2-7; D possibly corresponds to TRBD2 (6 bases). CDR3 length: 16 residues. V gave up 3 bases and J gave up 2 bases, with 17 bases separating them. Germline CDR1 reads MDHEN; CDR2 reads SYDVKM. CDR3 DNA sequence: TGTGCCAGCAGTTTCTATGTGGGACTGGCAGCCTACGAGCAGTACTTC. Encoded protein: CASSFYVGLAAYEQYF.

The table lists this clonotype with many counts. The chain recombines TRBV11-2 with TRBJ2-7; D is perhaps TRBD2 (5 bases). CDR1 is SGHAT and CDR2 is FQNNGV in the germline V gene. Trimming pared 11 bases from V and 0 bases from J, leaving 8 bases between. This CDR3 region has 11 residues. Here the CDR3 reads CAARDSYEQYF. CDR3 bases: TGTGCCGCCCGGGACTCCTACGAGCAGTACTTC.

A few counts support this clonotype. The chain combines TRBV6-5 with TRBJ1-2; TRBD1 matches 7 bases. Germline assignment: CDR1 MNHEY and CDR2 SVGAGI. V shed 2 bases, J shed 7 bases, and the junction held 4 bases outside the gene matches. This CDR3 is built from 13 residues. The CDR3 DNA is TGTGCCAGCAGTTACCTCCCAGGGGGTGGCTACACCTTC. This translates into CASSYLPGGGYTF.

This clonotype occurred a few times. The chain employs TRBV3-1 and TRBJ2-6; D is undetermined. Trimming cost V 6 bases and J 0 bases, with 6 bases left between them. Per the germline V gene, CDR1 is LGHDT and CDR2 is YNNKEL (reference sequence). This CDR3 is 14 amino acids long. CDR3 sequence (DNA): TGTGCCAGCAGAGGGCCCTCTGGGGCCAACGTCCTGACTTTC. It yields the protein CASRGPSGANVLTF.

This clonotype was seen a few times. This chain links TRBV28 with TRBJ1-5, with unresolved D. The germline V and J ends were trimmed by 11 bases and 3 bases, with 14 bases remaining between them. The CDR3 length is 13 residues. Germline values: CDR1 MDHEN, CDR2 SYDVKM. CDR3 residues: CAATQPSNQPQHF. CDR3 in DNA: TGTGCCGCGACACAGCCCTCCAATCAGCCCCAGCATTTT.

The CDR3: CASSQDDRVGQPQHF. The CDR3 DNA reads TGTGCCAGCAGCCAAGATGACAGGGTTGGCCAGCCCCAGCATTTT. The chain couples TRBV3-1 to TRBJ1-5; TRBD1 matches 7 bases. The germline CDR1 and CDR2 sequences are LGHDT and YNNKEL (reference sequence). The CDR3 runs to 15 residues. V shed 0 bases, J shed 7 bases, and the junction held 6 bases outside the gene matches.

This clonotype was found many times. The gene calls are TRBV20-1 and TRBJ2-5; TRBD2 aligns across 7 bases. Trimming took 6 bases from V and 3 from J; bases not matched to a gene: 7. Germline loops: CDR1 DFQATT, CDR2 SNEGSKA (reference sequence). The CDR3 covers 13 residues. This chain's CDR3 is CSAKLASKETQYF. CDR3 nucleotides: TGCAGTGCCAAACTAGCGAGTAAAGAGACCCAGTACTTC.

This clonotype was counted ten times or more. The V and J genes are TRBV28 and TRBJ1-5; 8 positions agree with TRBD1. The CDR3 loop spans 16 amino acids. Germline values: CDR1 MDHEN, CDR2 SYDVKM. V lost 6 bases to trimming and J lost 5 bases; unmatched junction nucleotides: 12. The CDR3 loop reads CASSPELQGGDQPQHF. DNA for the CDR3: TGTGCCAGCAGCCCGGAACTACAGGGGGGGGATCAGCCCCAGCATTTT.

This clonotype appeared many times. As DNA, the CDR3 is TGCAGTGCTAGAGAGGGGACTCAACAAGAGACCCAGTACTTC. Translating it yields CSAREGTQQETQYF. The chain is built from TRBV20-1 and TRBJ2-5; tentative D call: TRBD2 (6 bases). The V and J ends lost 0 bases and 2 bases respectively, with 10 bases between them. The CDR3 totals 14 residues. Per germline, CDR1 DFQATT and CDR2 SNEGSKA (reference sequence).

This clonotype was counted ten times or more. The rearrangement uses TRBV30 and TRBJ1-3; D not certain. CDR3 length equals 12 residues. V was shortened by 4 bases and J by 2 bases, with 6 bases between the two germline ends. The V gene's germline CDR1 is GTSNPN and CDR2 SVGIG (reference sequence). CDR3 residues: CAWNPAGNTIYF. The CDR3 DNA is TGTGCCTGGAACCCAGCTGGAAACACCATATATTTT.

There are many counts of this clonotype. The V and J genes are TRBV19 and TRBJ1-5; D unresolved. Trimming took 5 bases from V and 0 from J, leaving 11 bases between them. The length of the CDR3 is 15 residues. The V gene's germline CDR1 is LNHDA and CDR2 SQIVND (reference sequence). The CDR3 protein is CASSPRRASNQPQHF. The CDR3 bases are TGTGCCAGTAGTCCCCGGCGGGCTAGCAATCAGCCCCAGCATTTT.

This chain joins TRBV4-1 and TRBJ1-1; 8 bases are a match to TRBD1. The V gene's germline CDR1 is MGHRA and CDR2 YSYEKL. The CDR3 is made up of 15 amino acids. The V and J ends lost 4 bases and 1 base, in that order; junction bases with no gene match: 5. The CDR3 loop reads CASSPRTGQNTEAFF. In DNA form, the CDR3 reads TGCGCCAGCAGCCCACGGACAGGGCAGAACACTGAAGCTTTCTTT.